This paragraph covers one T cell receptor beta chain sequence. Naive CD8 cells, CD45RO-negative and positively selected for CCR7, excluded terminally differentiated effector memory CD45RA+ cells. This table comes from immunoSEQ multiplex PCR, and its TCRdb copy is limited to in-frame clones, with some not included. The table includes 650,000 to 800,000 clones, around 92% detected once. This entry belongs to a study of shared clonotypes between healthy human individuals. The V gene's germline CDR1 is SNHLY and CDR2 FYNNEI. The CDR3 is 17 amino acids. Unmatched junction bases numbered 8, after V lost 1 base and J lost 5 bases.

The V gene is TRBV2, the J gene TRBJ2-1, with TRBD1 matching over 10 bases. This clonotype was sampled from a man younger than 45 in good health. Sequenced input: naive CD8+ T cells sorted from blood. The CDR3 nucleotides read TGTGCCAGCAGTGAAGTGGGACAGGGGTCCAAGAACAATGAGCAGTTCTTC. Its protein product is CASSEVGQGSKNNEQFF.